This T cell receptor beta chain was profiled in a study of T cells after yellow fever vaccination. Study background: Preparation of fractions with low cell numbers was performed using SMART-Seq v4 Ultra Low Input.

By 5'RACE template switching, TCR cDNA was produced, with a universal primer site and UMIs added in the process. In TCRdb, the 5' RACE reads were re-called with MiXCR into one record per CDR3 protein. The sample carries about 85,000 distinct CDR3 sequences, about an eighth recorded once. Germline assignment: CDR1 SGHTA and CDR2 FQGTGA. This CDR3 comprises 13 residues. Trimming took off 5 bases at V and 3 bases at J, with 8 bases between the two ends. Study outcomes and limitations: The booster response re-showed most primary clones: approximately 95% CD4, approximately 86% CD8.

The material was CD8+ T cells not binding an NS4B(214-222) dextramer, sorted from PBMCs, obtained roughly 20 days after the first yellow fever vaccination. The TCR originated in a man in his late teens or twenties who received the YFV17D yellow fever vaccine. This rearrangement joins TRBV7-3 to TRBJ2-1; either TRBD1 or TRBD2 may fit D (5 bases each). The CDR3 reads CASSRDLYNEQFF. In nucleotides, the CDR3 is TGTGCCAGCAGCCGGGACCTCTACAATGAGCAGTTCTTC.